These T cell receptor beta chains were read from a single sample in a study of T cell repertoires in cytomegalovirus infection. TCRdb reprocessed the reads with MiXCR, giving one entry per CDR3 protein. The sample consists of about 490,000 distinct CDR3 sequences, around 11% of them appearing once. Sequencing input: PBMCs. The receptors stem from a human donor in good health (CMV status not recorded). Some clones in this sample may be carry-over from other donors' samples. The CDR3 runs from the conserved cysteine through the conserved F or W. A D gene is named only where the DNA matches it firmly. Clone size is stated in some rows and not others, as once, few, many or a class when expanded.

V gene	clone size	J gene	D gene	CDR3 protein	CDR3 DNA
TRBV7-9	NA	TRBJ2-7	TRBD1	CASSLGDAGGVSYEQYF	TGTGCCAGCAGCTTAGGGGATGCAGGGGGCGTCTCCTACGAGCAGTACTTC
TRBV18	few	TRBJ1-5	NA	CASSQGSDQPQHF	TGTGCCAGCTCACAGGGCTCCGATCAGCCCCAGCATTTT
TRBV7-2	many	TRBJ2-1	TRBD1	CASSLATGVGNEQFF	TGTGCCAGCAGCTTAGCGACAGGGGTGGGGAATGAGCAGTTCTTC
TRBV30	few	TRBJ2-2	TRBD2	CARGRAGELFF	TGTGCCCGGGGGAGGGCCGGGGAGCTGTTTTTT
TRBV28	few	TRBJ2-1	NA	CASSPNRELSYNEQFF	TGTGCCAGCAGTCCGAACAGGGAACTGTCCTACAATGAGCAGTTCTTC
TRBV3-1	few	TRBJ1-3	NA	CASRHGTGNTIYF	TGTGCCAGCAGACATGGGACAGGAAACACCATATATTTT
TRBV28	NA	TRBJ2-5	NA	CASSFAGVRETQYF	TGTGCCAGCAGTTTTGCAGGGGTACGGGAGACCCAGTACTTC
TRBV20-1	few	TRBJ1-1	TRBD1	CSAVQGANTEAFF	TGCAGTGCTGTACAGGGGGCAAACACTGAAGCTTTCTTT
TRBV20-1	NA	TRBJ2-7	NA	CSARDGALVAYEQYF	TGCAGTGCTAGAGATGGTGCCCTAGTTGCCTACGAGCAGTACTTC
TRBV6-1	few	TRBJ2-4	NA	CASSIGGAAVTIQYF	TGTGCCAGCAGTATAGGCGGGGCCGCTGTCACCATTCAGTACTTC
TRBV11-2	many	TRBJ1-2	NA	CASSLVLTVNYGYTF	TGTGCCAGCAGCTTAGTCCTGACAGTTAACTATGGCTACACCTTC
TRBV12-3/TRBV12-4	few	TRBJ2-7	TRBD2	CASTAGLAGAREQYF	TGTGCCAGCACCGCGGGACTAGCGGGAGCCCGAGAGCAGTACTTC
TRBV27	many	TRBJ1-1	NA	CASSLTTFTVNTEAFF	TGTGCCAGCAGTTTAACGACCTTCACAGTGAACACTGAAGCTTTCTTT
TRBV30	NA	TRBJ1-5	NA	CAWSSSQRNQPQHF	TGTGCCTGGAGTTCCTCGCAGCGCAATCAGCCCCAGCATTTT
TRBV12-3/TRBV12-4	many	TRBJ2-1	NA	CASSILSLEHEQFF	TGTGCCAGCAGTATTTTGTCCCTAGAGCATGAGCAGTTCTTC
TRBV3-1	NA	TRBJ1-2	NA	CASSQGGRSGYTF	TGTGCCAGCAGCCAAGGAGGAAGGTCTGGCTACACCTTC
TRBV2	many	TRBJ2-1	NA	CASSEVETNNEQFF	TGTGCCAGCAGTGAAGTAGAGACAAACAATGAGCAGTTCTTC
TRBV19	many	TRBJ1-2	NA	CASRTEGYGYTF	TGTGCCAGCCGCACAGAGGGCTATGGCTACACCTTC
TRBV7-8	many	TRBJ2-7	NA	CASKLTGSGEQYF	TGTGCCAGCAAGCTGACGGGCAGCGGCGAGCAGTACTTC
TRBV28	many	TRBJ2-5	TRBD2	CASSLSGTRETQYF	TGTGCCAGCAGTTTATCCGGGACTAGAGAGACCCAGTACTTC
TRBV4-1	many	TRBJ1-5	NA	CASSPLRLAQGSNQPQHF	TGCGCCAGCAGCCCATTACGGTTGGCCCAGGGTAGCAATCAGCCCCAGCATTTT
TRBV28	many	TRBJ2-7	TRBD1	CASSSYGQGRSYEQYF	TGTGCCAGCAGTTCATACGGACAGGGGCGCTCCTACGAGCAGTACTTC
TRBV11-2	NA	TRBJ2-7	TRBD1	CASSLKLLSPGQGIVEQYF	TGTGCCAGCAGCTTAAAATTACTAAGCCCGGGACAGGGCATCGTCGAGCAGTACTTC
TRBV12-3/TRBV12-4	many	TRBJ2-1	NA	CASSPLGPGGGQQFF	TGTGCCAGCAGTCCCCTGGGGCCAGGGGGGGGACAGCAGTTCTTC
TRBV5-6	NA	TRBJ1-5	NA	CASSPMGGGNQPQHF	TGTGCCAGCAGCCCGATGGGGGGGGGTAATCAGCCCCAGCATTTT
TRBV28	many	TRBJ2-6	NA	CASTFGSSGANVLTF	TGTGCCAGCACCTTCGGGAGCTCTGGGGCCAACGTCCTGACTTTC
TRBV7-2	many	TRBJ2-7	TRBD2	CASSVGFGGSYEQYF	TGTGCCAGCAGCGTGGGTTTTGGCGGGAGTTACGAGCAGTACTTC
TRBV5-5	NA	TRBJ1-1	TRBD1	CASSPLGQGSTEAFF	TGTGCCAGCAGCCCCCTGGGACAGGGAAGCACTGAAGCTTTCTTT
TRBV29-1	few	TRBJ2-5	TRBD1	CSGRRGRWETQYF	TGCAGCGGCCGCAGGGGGCGCTGGGAGACCCAGTACTTC
TRBV6-5	few	TRBJ2-1	TRBD2	CASSYRSGRPYNEQFF	TGTGCCAGCAGTTACCGTAGCGGGAGGCCCTACAATGAGCAGTTCTTC
TRBV11-3	many	TRBJ2-1	NA	CASSPTPRPGAEQFF	TGTGCCAGCAGCCCCACCCCGCGACCGGGAGCCGAGCAGTTCTTC
TRBV27	few	TRBJ2-7	NA	CASSLISGEGYEQYF	TGTGCCAGCAGTTTAATTTCTGGGGAAGGGTACGAGCAGTACTTC
TRBV24-1	many	TRBJ2-1	NA	CATSDGDSSSYNEQFF	TGTGCCACCAGTGATGGGGACTCGAGCTCCTACAATGAGCAGTTCTTC
TRBV5-4	few	TRBJ2-3	NA	CASSLEQGWDTQYF	TGTGCCAGCAGCTTGGAACAGGGCTGGGATACGCAGTATTTT
TRBV7-8	many	TRBJ2-1	TRBD2	CASSLGLAGGPPSYNEQFF	TGTGCCAGCAGCTTAGGGCTAGCGGGAGGCCCACCCTCCTACAATGAGCAGTTCTTC
TRBV29-1	few	TRBJ1-1	NA	CSVGRSGEAFF	TGCAGCGTTGGACGGTCAGGGGAAGCTTTCTTT
TRBV11-3	many	TRBJ2-2	TRBD1	CASSSDREIGTGELFF	TGTGCCAGCAGCTCCGACAGGGAGATTGGCACCGGGGAGCTGTTTTTT
TRBV12-3/TRBV12-4	many	TRBJ1-2	NA	CASSLASSATTNYGYTF	TGTGCCAGCAGTTTAGCCTCGTCGGCGACAACCAACTATGGCTACACCTTC
TRBV15	many	TRBJ2-7	NA	CATSRDRNGYEQYF	TGTGCCACCAGCAGAGATAGGAATGGCTACGAGCAGTACTTC
TRBV7-3	many	TRBJ2-1	TRBD1	CASSIIPARGRIFNEQFF	TGTGCCAGCAGCATTATCCCTGCCAGGGGGCGGATTTTTAATGAGCAGTTCTTC
TRBV2	many	TRBJ2-6	NA	CASSETWGSGANVLTF	TGTGCCAGCAGCGAAACTTGGGGTTCTGGGGCCAACGTCCTGACTTTC
TRBV5-4	many	TRBJ1-3	TRBD1	CASGSADRDTIYF	TGTGCCAGCGGTTCGGCCGACAGGGACACCATATATTTT
TRBV20-1	few	TRBJ1-2	NA	CSARPGTAVSYGYTF	TGCAGTGCCCGGCCCGGGACTGCCGTAAGCTATGGCTACACCTTC
TRBV19	many	TRBJ1-5	TRBD1	CASSISGQGNQPQHF	TGTGCCAGTAGTATATCGGGACAGGGGAACCAGCCCCAGCATTTT
TRBV24-1	NA	TRBJ1-2	TRBD1	CATSDGTENYGYTF	TGTGCCACCAGTGATGGGACAGAGAACTATGGCTACACCTTC
TRBV4-1	NA	TRBJ2-5	NA	CASSQATGLKETQYF	TGCGCCAGCAGCCAAGCTACAGGGTTAAAGGAGACCCAGTACTTC
TRBV2	many	TRBJ2-3	TRBD1	CASKGGSTDTQYF	TGTGCCAGCAAAGGGGGCAGCACAGATACGCAGTATTTT
TRBV28	NA	TRBJ1-2	NA	CASTPGADYGYTF	TGTGCCAGCACTCCGGGGGCGGACTATGGCTACACCTTC